These 9 T cell receptor beta chains share one sample of origin, sequenced in a study of blood T cell repertoires in COVID-19. Here immunoSEQ multiplex PCR was the method, and the copy in TCRdb shows in-frame clones only, minus some. The profile shows 200,000 to 250,000 clones, around 87% of them singletons. The sequencing input was peripheral blood. These TCRs come from a man aged 60-69 years with acute or convalescent COVID-19.

The rearrangement uses TRBV18 and TRBJ2-1; a possible D gene is TRBD2 (6 bases). The CDR3 loop spans 16 amino acids. Trimming pared 3 bases from V and 7 bases from J, leaving 19 bases between. CDR1 and CDR2 from the germline V gene are KGHSH and LQKENI. CDR3 sequence reads: CASSPARGSLKNEQFF. As DNA, the CDR3 is TGTGCCAGCTCACCGGCGCGGGGCTCTCTCAAAAATGAGCAGTTCTTC.

The chain links TRBV19 to TRBJ1-4, with D tentatively TRBD1 (5 bases). The CDR3 is made up of 14 amino acids. CDR1 and CDR2 from the germline V gene are LNHDA and SQIVND (reference sequence). V lost 5 bases and J lost 4, with 11 bases in between. The CDR3 DNA is TGTGCCAGTAGTGGAGGGACCAATAATGAAAAACTGTTTTTT. Protein: CASSGGTNNEKLFF.

This chain joins TRBV3-1 (or the pseudogene TRBV3-2) and TRBJ2-2; 8 bases are a match to TRBD2. The CDR3 is 14 amino acids. Trimming removed 6 bases from V and 6 bases from J; junction bases left unmatched: 6. Germline CDR1 is LGHDT and CDR2 is YNNKEL (reference sequence). CDR3 in DNA: TGTGCCAGCAGGTCCGGGACTAGTCCCGGGGAGCTGTTTTTT. Translating it yields CASRSGTSPGELFF.

V usage is TRBV5-4 and J usage is TRBJ2-7; 8 nucleotides line up with TRBD1. Per germline, CDR1 SGHNT and CDR2 YYREEE (reference sequence). This CDR3 region has 14 residues. J was trimmed by 6 bases and V by 0 bases; bases with no gene match: 5. CDR3 protein: CASSLGQGIGEQYF. The CDR3 DNA sequence: TGTGCCAGCAGCTTGGGACAGGGGATAGGCGAGCAGTACTTC.

The V gene is TRBV2, the J gene TRBJ2-3, with a tentative D call TRBD1 (5 bases). Trimming removed 6 bases from V and 1 base from J, with 20 bases in between. The CDR3 is 17 residues long. From germline, CDR1 is SNHLY and CDR2 FYNNEI. In nucleotides, the CDR3 is TGTGCCAGCAGCCTCCAGCCATTGGGCAGGGGCACAGATACGCAGTATTTT. Translation: CASSLQPLGRGTDTQYF. The full variable domain, its missing parts supplied by reference TRBV2 and TRBJ2-3, is EPEVTQTPSHQVTQMGQEVILRCVPISNHLYFYWYRQILGQKVEFLVSFYNNEISEKSEIFDDQFSVERPDGSNFTLKIRSTKLEDSAMYFCASSLQPLGRGTDTQYFGPGTRLTVL.

This sequence joins TRBV19 and TRBJ1-2; 8 bases map to TRBD1. Per germline, CDR1 LNHDA and CDR2 SQIVND (reference sequence). The trim removed 5 bases at V and 8 bases at J, leaving 13 bases unmatched. The length of the CDR3 is 15 residues. Here the CDR3 reads CASSSQGTGLSGYTF. In nucleotides, the CDR3 is TGTGCCAGTAGTTCCCAAGGGACAGGTCTCTCCGGCTACACCTTC.

The chain employs TRBV10-2 and TRBJ1-5; the match to TRBD1 covers 7 bases. The CDR3 covers 12 residues. V dropped 0 bases and J dropped 13; count of bases not matched to a gene: 3. Germline lookup yields CDR1 WSHSY and CDR2 SAAADI. The CDR3 DNA reads as TGCGCCAGCAGTGAGTCGACAGGGCGGCAGCATTTT. Translation gives CASSESTGRQHF.

The CDR3 protein is CASSGGQGVTNEKLFF. Here the CDR3 DNA reads TGTGCCAGCAGTGGAGGACAGGGGGTTACTAATGAAAAACTGTTTTTT. This chain links TRBV6-1 with TRBJ1-4, with 10 bases fitting TRBD1. This CDR3 region has 16 residues. CDR1 is MNHNS and CDR2 is SASEGT in the germline V gene. V trimming: 4 bases; J trimming: 2 bases; junction bases outside the gene matches: 4.

The V and J genes are TRBV9 and TRBJ2-2; 8 bases line up with TRBD2. With 3 bases clipped from V and 6 bases from J, the junction kept 13 bases outside the gene matches. CDR3 length equals 17 residues. Germline CDR1 is SGDLS and CDR2 is YYNGEE. CDR3 in DNA: TGTGCCAGCAGCGAAATGTGGCGGGGGGTCCCACCCGGGGAGCTGTTTTTT. Translation: CASSEMWRGVPPGELFF.